This T cell receptor beta chain was profiled in a study of cytomegalovirus exposure and HLA in healthy donors. Findings and caveats of the study: Associated with HLA alleles at 0.05 false discovery rate in a later analysis were approximately 17,000 TCR beta sequences.

Note on this clone: The antigen is unknown. This same CDR3 is encoded by further DNA sequences in the sample.

Per germline, CDR1 SGHRS and CDR2 YFSETQ. The V and J ends lost 4 bases and 9 bases, in that order; junction bases with no gene match: 8. The CDR3 covers 15 residues. 60 Vbeta and 13 Jbeta primers were used in PCR. The table came from immunoSEQ multiplex PCR; TCRdb's copy has only in-frame clones and leaves some out. Its table records more than 130,000 clones. This TCR was recovered from a man aged 35 to 55 in good health and CMV-seronegative. This chain joins TRBV5-1 and TRBJ1-6; 9 nucleotides match TRBD1. Source material: PBMCs. DNA for the CDR3: TGCGCCAGCAGCCGAGAAACAGGGGGCGGTTCACCCCTCCACTTT. This encodes CASSRETGGGSPLHF.